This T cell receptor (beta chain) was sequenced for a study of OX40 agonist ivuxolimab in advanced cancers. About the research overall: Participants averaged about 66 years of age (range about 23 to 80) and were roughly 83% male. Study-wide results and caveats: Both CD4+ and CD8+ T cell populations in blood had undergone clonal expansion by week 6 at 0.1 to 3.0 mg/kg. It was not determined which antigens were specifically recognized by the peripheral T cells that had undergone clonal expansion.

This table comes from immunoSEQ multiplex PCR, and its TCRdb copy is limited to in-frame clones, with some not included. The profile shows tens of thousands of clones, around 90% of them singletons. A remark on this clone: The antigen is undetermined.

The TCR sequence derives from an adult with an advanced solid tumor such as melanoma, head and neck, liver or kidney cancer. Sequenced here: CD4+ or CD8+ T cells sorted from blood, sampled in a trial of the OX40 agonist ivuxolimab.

The CDR3 sequence: CASSDIFYGYTF. The CDR3 bases are TGTGCCAGCTCTGACATCTTCTATGGCTACACCTTC. This rearrangement joins TRBV18 to TRBJ1-2; D is unresolved. The CDR3 loop spans 12 amino acids. Germline loops: CDR1 KGHSH, CDR2 LQKENI. The germline V and J ends were trimmed by 6 bases and 4 bases, with 9 bases remaining between them.